The 5 T cell receptor beta chains presented below share a single source sample, sequenced in a study of T-cell reconstitution after alpha-beta-depleted transplantation in children. The authors prepared the TCRbeta library with unique molecular identifiers. MiXCR, applied by TCRdb to the PCR reads, yields one record per CDR3 protein. The sample includes around 180,000 distinct CDR3 sequences, approximately 12% seen only once; the top ten take under 15%. This material consisted of PBMCs, taken before TCRalphabeta/CD19-depleted stem cell transplant. These receptors were collected from a boy younger than 10 with acute myeloid leukemia, due to receive a stem cell transplant.

The chain joins TRBV2 to TRBJ1-5; maybe TRBD1 (6 bases). Germline V CDR1 and CDR2: SNHLY, FYNNEI. Trimming left V 7 bases short and J 9 bases short, with 16 bases between. This CDR3 spans 13 amino acids. The DNA of the CDR3 is TGTGCCAGCACCGCAGGGGCCCGGCGGCCCCAGCATTTT. Residues: CASTAGARRPQHF. The full variable domain, with the rest looked up from reference TRBV2 and TRBJ1-5, is EPEVTQTPSHQVTQMGQEVILRCVPISNHLYFYWYRQILGQKVEFLVSFYNNEISEKSEIFDDQFSVERPDGSNFTLKIRSTKLEDSAMYFCASTAGARRPQHFGDGTRLSIL.

This clonotype was counted ten times or more. The chain uses TRBV6-1 and TRBJ1-5, with D hard to call. The CDR3 loop spans 13 amino acids. Germline CDR1 MNHNS, CDR2 SASEGT. V shed 3 bases and J shed 6 bases, with 9 bases lying between them. The CDR3 loop is CASSDSPSQPQHF. DNA of the CDR3: TGTGCCAGCAGTGATTCCCCCAGTCAGCCCCAGCATTTT.

This clonotype was detected ten times or more. This sequence joins TRBV15 and TRBJ1-5, with 7 bases fitting TRBD1. The CDR3 has 15 amino acids. CDR1 and CDR2 from the germline V gene are LNHNV and YYDKDF (reference sequence). Germline trimming cut 4 bases from V and 0 bases from J; bases unmatched to any gene: 3. Here the CDR3 DNA reads TGTGCCACCAGCAAGGGACAGTATAGCAATCAGCCCCAGCATTTT. Translated, it gives CATSKGQYSNQPQHF.

This clonotype was found many times. The chain couples TRBV7-9 to TRBJ2-1; unclear D gene. V was clipped by 3 bases and J by 2 bases, with 8 bases between them. The CDR3 extends over 14 amino acids. Germline CDR1 and CDR2: SEHNR and FQNEAQ (reference sequence). CDR3 DNA: TGTGCCAGCAGCTTGAACGGCGCCTACAATGAGCAGTTCTTC. It is translated as CASSLNGAYNEQFF.

This clonotype was picked up many times. The chain is built from TRBV5-5 and TRBJ1-2; D perhaps matches TRBD1 (5 bases). Germline CDR1 is SGHKS and CDR2 is YYEKEE (reference sequence). This CDR3 has 16 residues. The V and J ends lost 3 bases and 2 bases respectively, with 17 bases between them. CDR3 in amino acids: CASSSQPAQGNYGYTF. The CDR3 bases are TGTGCCAGCAGCTCTCAACCGGCCCAGGGCAACTATGGCTACACCTTC.